What follows are 16 T cell receptor beta chains derived from one specimen sequenced in a study of cytomegalovirus exposure and HLA in healthy donors. The table came from immunoSEQ multiplex PCR; TCRdb's copy has only in-frame clones and leaves some out. The sample has about 310,000 clones, 88% seen once; the top ten hold approximately 0.95%. The sample consisted of PBMCs. Receptor source: a man under 40 in good health and CMV-seronegative.

This chain uses TRBV27 with TRBJ2-7; 12 bases are a match to TRBD2. CDR3 length equals 17 residues. In germline, CDR1 is MNHEY, CDR2 SMNVEV (reference sequence). Trimming at V came to 5 bases and at J to 1 base, leaving 9 bases not matched to a gene. The CDR3 reads CASSPGLAGSKSYEQYF. The CDR3, as DNA: TGTGCCAGCAGTCCCGGACTAGCGGGGTCAAAATCCTACGAGCAGTACTTC.

The chain couples TRBV15 to TRBJ2-3; 13 nucleotides line up with TRBD2. CDR1 LNHNV and CDR2 YYDKDF come from the germline V gene (reference sequence). The CDR3 runs to 20 residues. The V segment lost 1 base and the J segment 5 bases; nucleotides outside the gene matches: 15. DNA for the CDR3: TGTGCCACCAGCAGAGGCCGAACTAGCGGGGGGGAAAGGAAAAAAGATACGCAGTATTTT. Translating it yields CATSRGRTSGGERKKDTQYF.

This chain uses TRBV7-2 with TRBJ2-5, with TRBD2 identical over 13 bases. The CDR3 runs to 15 residues. The junction had 5 bases not matched to a gene; V was cut back by 5 bases and J by 5 bases. CDR1 is SGHTA, CDR2 FQGNSA, per germline. The CDR3 DNA sequence: TGTGCCAGCAGCCCCACTAGCGGGGGGGCTGAGACCCAGTACTTC. This sequence encodes CASSPTSGGAETQYF.

The chain combines TRBV11-2 with TRBJ1-1; 9 bases fit TRBD1. Germline-derived CDR1 and CDR2 are SGHAT and FQNNGV. The length of the CDR3 is 18 residues. After removal of 0 bases from V and 1 base from J, the junction contained 9 bases not matched to a gene. For the CDR3, the DNA is TGTGCCAGCAGCTTAGACCCGGGACAGGGAGGAGGGAACACTGAAGCTTTCTTT. Amino acid sequence: CASSLDPGQGGGNTEAFF.

V and J are TRBV9 and TRBJ1-2; 9 bases fit TRBD1. The junction had 11 bases not matched to a gene; V was cut back by 4 bases and J by 4 bases. From germline, CDR1 is SGDLS and CDR2 YYNGEE. The CDR3 covers 16 residues. CDR3 sequence: CASSPGTGMTFYGYTF. The CDR3 nucleotides are TGTGCCAGCAGCCCGGGGACAGGGATGACGTTCTATGGCTACACCTTC.

V usage is TRBV27 and J usage is TRBJ2-1; 8 nucleotides match TRBD2. Trimming cost V 3 bases and J 6 bases; bases outside gene matches: 16. The CDR3 covers 18 residues. CDR1 is MNHEY and CDR2 is SMNVEV in the germline V gene (reference sequence). CDR3 bases: TGTGCCAGCAGTTTTCGTCGACCCGGGACTAGAGAGAGCAATGAGCAGTTCTTC. Its protein product is CASSFRRPGTRESNEQFF.

The rearrangement joins TRBV27 to TRBJ2-1; D not resolved. The V gene's germline CDR1 is MNHEY and CDR2 SMNVEV (reference sequence). The length of the CDR3 is 11 residues. V lost 7 bases and J 4 bases, leaving 5 bases between the germline ends. The CDR3 DNA reads TGTGCCAGCATCCGTTACAATGAGCAGTTCTTC. Its protein product is CASIRYNEQFF.

This chain links TRBV5-1 with TRBJ1-2; a possible D gene is TRBD1 (6 bases). The CDR3 runs 14 residues. The V end was cut by 0 bases, the J end by 4 bases, with 10 bases between. Germline-derived CDR1 and CDR2 are SGHRS and YFSETQ. The CDR3 DNA sequence: TGCGCCAGCAGCTTGGATTTAGGGGGCTATGGCTACACCTTC. Protein sequence: CASSLDLGGYGYTF.

The V call is TRBV6-1, the J call TRBJ1-5; D may be TRBD1 (6 bases). Between the trimmed V and J ends, which lost 6 bases and 7 bases, there was a span of 16 bases. CDR3 size: 14 residues. Looked up from germline, CDR1 is MNHNS and CDR2 is SASEGT. The CDR3: CASRGAGANQPQHF. CDR3 nucleotide sequence: TGTGCCAGCAGAGGGGCAGGGGCCAACCAGCCCCAGCATTTT.

In this sample, this clone turned up once. V is TRBV2 and J is TRBJ1-3; D not certain. This CDR3 spans 16 amino acids. The V and J ends lost 1 base and 2 bases respectively, with 12 bases between them. Per germline, CDR1 SNHLY and CDR2 FYNNEI. The CDR3 protein is CASSEGLNTPGNTIYF. CDR3 DNA: TGTGCCAGCAGTGAAGGACTAAACACTCCTGGAAACACCATATATTTT.

The V gene is TRBV6-6, the J gene TRBJ1-1, with D tentatively TRBD1 (6 bases). V shed 5 bases and J shed 4 bases, with 17 bases lying between them. This CDR3 contains 15 residues. Germline CDR1 reads MNHNY; CDR2 reads SVGAGI (reference sequence). This CDR3 reads CASSQIFQGFTEAFF. The CDR3 nucleotides are TGTGCCAGCAGTCAAATCTTTCAGGGGTTCACTGAAGCTTTCTTT.

This chain uses TRBV7-9 with TRBJ1-2, with TRBD1 as a possible D gene (6 bases). The V end was cut by 3 bases, the J end by 5 bases, with 13 bases between. Germline V CDR1 and CDR2: SEHNR, FQNEAQ (reference sequence). The CDR3 sequence is 14 residues long. Here the CDR3 reads CASSFPTGLYGYTF. DNA for the CDR3: TGTGCCAGCAGCTTTCCCACAGGGTTGTATGGCTACACCTTC.

V gene TRBV19 combines with J gene TRBJ1-2; 8 positions agree with TRBD1. J was trimmed by 5 bases and V by 4 bases; bases with no gene match: 9. Germline lookup yields CDR1 LNHDA and CDR2 SQIVND (reference sequence). The CDR3 consists of 15 residues. CDR3 loop: CASSRQGAEFYGYTF. CDR3 bases: TGTGCCAGTAGTAGGCAGGGGGCCGAATTTTATGGCTACACCTTC.

This CDR3 reads CASSEQGTPTGSPLHF. The DNA for the CDR3 is TGTGCCAGCAGTGAACAAGGGACTCCCACTGGGTCACCCCTCCACTTT. This rearrangement joins TRBV2 to TRBJ1-6; weak D call: TRBD1 (5 bases). Germline V lookup: CDR1 SNHLY, CDR2 FYNNEI. V was pared by 2 bases and J by 10 bases, with 18 bases between. The CDR3 runs to 16 residues.

Regarding this clone: The sample contains more than one DNA sequence encoding this CDR3. The rearrangement uses TRBV5-1 and TRBJ2-5; TRBD1 agrees at 8 bases. The CDR3 has 14 residues. Germline CDR1 reads SGHRS; CDR2 reads YFSETQ. The J segment lost 1 base and the V segment lost 2 bases, leaving 1 base of the junction unmatched. The CDR3 bases are TGCGCCAGCAGCTTCACAGGGGGCCAAGAGACCCAGTACTTC. Amino acid sequence: CASSFTGGQETQYF.

The rearrangement joins TRBV7-9 to TRBJ2-1; no clear D gene. This CDR3 has 11 amino acids. V was clipped by 5 bases and J by 10 bases, with 9 bases between them. From germline, CDR1 is SEHNR and CDR2 FQNEAQ (reference sequence). The CDR3, as DNA: TGTGCCAGCAGCCCGCAGACAGAGCAGTTCTTC. It is translated as CASSPQTEQFF.